Here is one T cell receptor (beta chain) with its context. The antigen remains unidentified. V was shortened by 0 bases and J by 2 bases, with 8 bases between the two germline ends. Germline CDR1 is SQVTM and CDR2 is ANQGSEA. The CDR3 is 13 residues long. The entry originates in a study of T-cell reconstitution after alpha-beta-depleted transplantation in children. Study observations and caveats: Some patients' high day-60 TCRbeta diversity was traced to surviving recipient T cells and thymic progenitors. As was reported, about two months after transplant, alpha-beta T cells came from several hundred expanded graft clones.

Unique molecular identifiers tagged the TCRbeta library. Via MiXCR, TCRdb re-called the PCR reads, giving one row per CDR3 protein. The top ten hold about 28% of the sample, which has about 980,000 distinct CDR3 sequences, less than 30% seen once. The clonotype comes from a boy less than two years old who had a stem cell transplant for SCID, so the T cells may come from the graft donor. The sequences come from PBMCs, mostly from graft donor cells, collected 360 days after TCRalphabeta/CD19-depleted stem cell transplant. The chain combines TRBV29-1 with TRBJ2-7; the D is unclear. DNA for the CDR3: TGCAGCGTTGAAGATCGGTGGACCTACGAGCAGTACTTC. Translation gives CSVEDRWTYEQYF.